The clone carrying this TCR beta chain was picked up many times. Included in the TCR beta cDNA libraries were unique molecular identifiers. TCRdb itself ran the PCR reads through MiXCR, one entry per CDR3 protein. Of some 260,000 distinct CDR3 sequences in the sample, 35% to 40% were seen once. The data were obtained in a study of post-analysis software for immune sequencing data. Study at large: Secondary progressive, relapsing-remitting and progressive-relapsing multiple sclerosis were among the included disease courses.

The sequenced material came from blood. This clonotype was sampled from a girl aged 5-17 years with multiple sclerosis.

The CDR3, as DNA: TGCAGTGCTAGAAGTCAGGGGTGGGCTACTGAGCAGTTCTTC. This sequence encodes CSARSQGWATEQFF. This sequence joins TRBV20-1 and TRBJ2-1, with D tentatively TRBD1 (6 bases). Deletions cut 2 bases from V and 9 bases from J, with 17 bases between. CDR3 size: 14 residues. Looked up from germline, CDR1 is DFQATT and CDR2 is SNEGSKA (reference sequence).